The source of this T cell receptor beta chain is a study of neoadjuvant anti-PD-1 for oral cavity cancer. Study-wide points: TCR analyses covered only three patients per response group.

Unmatched junction bases numbered 6, after V lost 4 bases and J lost 7 bases. Per germline, CDR1 MDHEN and CDR2 SYDVKM. This CDR3 region has 13 residues. This table comes from immunoSEQ multiplex PCR, and its TCRdb copy is limited to in-frame clones, with some not included. Here the sample spans some 15,000 clones, 65% to 80% being singletons. Described time point: after neoadjuvant nivolumab, at surgical resection. Patients had newly diagnosed, untreated stage II-IVA oral cavity squamous cell carcinoma. Regarding this clone: Its antigen is currently unknown.

This TCR came from a person aged 40-85 years with oral cavity squamous cell carcinoma. This chain uses TRBV28 with TRBJ1-2; 7 bases match TRBD1. Here the sequenced sample was PBMCs, taken after nivolumab (anti-PD-1) treatment. CDR3 residues: CASSSGTASGYTF. CDR3 DNA: TGTGCCAGCAGTTCCGGGACAGCAAGTGGCTACACCTTC.